The source of this T cell receptor (beta chain) is a study of follicular helper T cells after annual influenza vaccination. Study summary: Across the 2013-2014, 2014-2015 and 2015-2016 vaccination seasons, some subjects were resampled. The study's findings and limits: ICOS+CD38+ cTfh clonality change tracked circulating plasmablast frequency change.

Profiling relied on immunoSEQ multiplex PCR, and the TCRdb table lists in-frame clones only, not all of them. Here the sample spans roughly 6,100 clones, roughly four fifths being singletons. Indicated time point: 2015-2016 season, pre-vaccination. Donors with HIV/AIDS, active malignancy, immunomodulators or active illness were excluded. About this clone: Its specificity is not known.

The sample in question was CXCR5- memory CD4+ T cells sorted from blood, obtained on the day of influenza vaccination. The receptor comes from an adult who received the influenza vaccine.

This chain's CDR3 is CASSFISGVGNYNEQFF. The CDR3 DNA reads TGTGCCAGCAGTTTCATTTCCGGGGTGGGAAATTACAATGAGCAGTTCTTC. The chain is built from TRBV27 and TRBJ2-1, with D possibly matching TRBD2 (5 bases). Germline values: CDR1 MNHEY, CDR2 SMNVEV (reference sequence). V was clipped by 3 bases and J by 4 bases, with 19 bases between them. The CDR3 length is 17 residues.